The TCR beta chain described here comes from a study of blood T cell repertoires in COVID-19. From germline, CDR1 is SEHNR and CDR2 FQNEAQ (reference sequence). This CDR3 contains 19 residues. Trimming removed 1 base from V and 2 bases from J; junction bases left unmatched: 11. The sample holds one count of this clone. Produced via immunoSEQ multiplex PCR; TCRdb's table is partial and in-frame only. Here the sample spans about 80,000 clones, roughly 80% being singletons. Sequencing used peripheral blood. The TCR originated in a woman between 70 and 85 years old with acute or convalescent COVID-19. This chain uses TRBV7-9 with TRBJ2-4; 10 bases are a match to TRBD1. The chain's CDR3 is CASSLVKIRDRGSKNIQYF. The CDR3 bases are TGTGCCAGCAGCTTAGTTAAAATCCGGGACAGGGGTTCCAAAAACATTCAGTACTTC. Full variable domain (outside the CDR3, taken from reference TRBV7-9 and TRBJ2-4): DTGVSQNPRHKITKRGQNVTFRCDPISEHNRLYWYRQTLGQGPEFLTYFQNEAQLEKSRLLSDRFSAERPKGSFSTLEIQRTEQGDSAMYLCASSLVKIRDRGSKNIQYFGAGTRLSVL.